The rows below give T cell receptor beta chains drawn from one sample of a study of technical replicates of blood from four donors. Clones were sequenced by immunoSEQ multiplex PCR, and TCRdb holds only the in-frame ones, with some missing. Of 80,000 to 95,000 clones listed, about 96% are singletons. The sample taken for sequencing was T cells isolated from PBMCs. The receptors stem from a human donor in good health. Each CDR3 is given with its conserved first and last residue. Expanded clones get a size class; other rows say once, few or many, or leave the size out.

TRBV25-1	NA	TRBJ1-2	CASSAGTGTYGYTF
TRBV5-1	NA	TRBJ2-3	CASAGLAESTDTQYF
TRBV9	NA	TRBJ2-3	CASIPKRERGDTQYF
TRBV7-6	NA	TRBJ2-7	CASSSLLGAYEQYF
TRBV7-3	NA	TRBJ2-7	CASSFRPGGSYEQYF
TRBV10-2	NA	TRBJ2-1	CASIAGGVYNEQFF
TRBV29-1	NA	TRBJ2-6	CSANFPGTGGHSGANVLTF
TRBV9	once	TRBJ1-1	CASSALTGNTEAFF
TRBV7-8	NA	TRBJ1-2	CASSSCTTDFCAYGYTF
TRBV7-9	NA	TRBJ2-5	CASSLARSRWETQYF
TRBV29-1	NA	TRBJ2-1	CSVEDQERELNEQFF
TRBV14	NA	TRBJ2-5	CASSQLAGVQETQYF
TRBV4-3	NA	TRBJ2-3	CASSPDAGTQYF
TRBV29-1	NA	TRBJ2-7	CSVEPGGGYEQYF
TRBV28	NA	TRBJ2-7	CASSPSPQEAEQYF
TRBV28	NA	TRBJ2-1	CASSSTSGSYNEQFF
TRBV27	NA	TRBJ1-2	CASGSGLENYGYTF
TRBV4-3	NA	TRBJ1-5	CASSQVRFNQPQHF
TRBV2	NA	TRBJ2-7	CASSPHPGTSYEQYF
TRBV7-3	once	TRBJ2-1	CASSLGQGGANEQFF
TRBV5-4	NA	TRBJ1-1	CASSLGQGVYTEAFF
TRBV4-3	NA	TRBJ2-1	CASSQGLAATYNEQFF
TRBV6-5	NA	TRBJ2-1	CASSVGTPLYNEQFF
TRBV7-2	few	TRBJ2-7	CASSLSSLSYEQYF
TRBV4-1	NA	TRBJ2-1	CASSQGEREYNEQFF
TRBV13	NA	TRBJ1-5	CASSRGSGPQHF
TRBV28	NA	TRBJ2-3	CASSGAGATDTQYF
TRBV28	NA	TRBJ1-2	CASSSPGQGDNGYTF
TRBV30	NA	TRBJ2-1	CAWSRLTGGTHNEQFF
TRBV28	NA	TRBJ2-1	CASSLAVAGGPDEQFF
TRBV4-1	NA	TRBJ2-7	CASSHTLRDRALNYEQYF
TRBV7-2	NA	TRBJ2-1	CASSPRGSSYNEQFF
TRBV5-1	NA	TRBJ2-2	CASSVRDRVPGELFF
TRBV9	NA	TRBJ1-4	CASSVQGPIGEKLFF
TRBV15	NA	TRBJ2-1	CATSRDEDEQFF